This TCR beta chain is drawn from a study of identical twins. The study's findings and limits: The authors noted that invariant MAIT and iNKT cells could partly confound zero-insertion analyses. Abundant cord blood beta clonotypes carried fewer insertions; memory repertoires showed none. Monozygotic twins shared more out-of-frame TCR alpha than recombination models predicted.

Between the trimmed V and J ends, which lost 4 bases and 2 bases, there was a span of 5 bases. CDR1 is KGHDR and CDR2 is SFDVKD in the germline V gene. The CDR3 is made up of 14 amino acids. TCRdb recomputed calls from the 5' RACE reads with MiXCR, one row per CDR3 protein. The data show hundreds of thousands of distinct CDR3 sequences, around 5.7% seen once. To note about this clonotype: Its antigen is unidentified.

The chain has TRBV24-1 and TRBJ2-6; D not certain. This sequence originates from a man between 18 and 29 years old in good health. The specimen sequenced was naive T cells sorted from blood. CDR3 sequence reads: CATSDTPGANVLTF. The CDR3 region has the DNA TGTGCCACCAGTGACACCCCTGGGGCCAACGTCCTGACTTTC.